This T cell receptor beta chain was captured in a study of cytomegalovirus exposure and HLA in healthy donors. Study-wide findings and caveats: The tendency of first-cohort TCR clusters to co-occur in the 110 or so validation repertoires emerged from a later analysis. Cytomegalovirus status was reportedly diagnosed by the classifier with high specificity and sensitivity. 164 TCR beta chains were listed as cytomegalovirus-associated.

Profiled with immunoSEQ multiplex PCR; TCRdb holds only in-frame clones, not every one. The sample yields about 130,000 clones, approximately 89% seen once. With respect to this clone: The antigen remains undetermined.

The CDR3 covers 12 residues. Trimming pared 5 bases from V and 1 base from J, leaving 5 bases between. CDR1 SGHRS and CDR2 YFSETQ come from the germline V gene. V gene TRBV5-1 combines with J gene TRBJ2-3, with D tentatively TRBD2 (5 bases). This TCR came from a woman between 18 and 29 years old in good health and CMV-seronegative. The specimen was PBMCs. CDR3 protein: CASRRGTDTQYF. DNA of the CDR3: TGCGCCAGCAGGAGGGGCACAGATACGCAGTATTTT.